The clone carrying this T cell receptor (beta chain) was seen many times. What it binds is unknown. TCR beta CDR3 regions were amplified from RNA. Researchers ran a first-round RT-PCR on the TCR CDR3 using the HTBI primer set. MiXCR, run by TCRdb on the multiplex PCR reads, gives a single entry per CDR3 protein. The table lists roughly 160,000 distinct CDR3 sequences, 8% to 9.5% of them singletons, with around 21% in the top ten. This specimen belongs to a study of T cells in Graves' hyperthyroidism and ophthalmopathy. Study-wide results and limits: Peripheral blood also featured most of the thyroid clonotypes expanded above 0.001.

The CDR3 totals 16 residues. The germline V gene encodes CDR1 LNHDA and CDR2 SQIVND (reference sequence). V was pared by 5 bases and J by 4 bases, with 20 bases between. Based on clinical symptoms, serum thyroxine and TRAb, thyroid ultrasound and orbital computed tomography, diagnoses were reached. This clonotype originated in a woman between 18 and 29 years old with Graves' hyperthyroidism that later progressed to Graves' ophthalmopathy. Sequencing used blood. This rearrangement joins TRBV19 to TRBJ1-1; possible D gene TRBD1, 6 bases. CDR3 DNA sequence: TGTGCCAGTAGTTCCCACAGGGAGGGGATGGGCACTGAAGCTTTCTTT. Its translation is CASSSHREGMGTEAFF.